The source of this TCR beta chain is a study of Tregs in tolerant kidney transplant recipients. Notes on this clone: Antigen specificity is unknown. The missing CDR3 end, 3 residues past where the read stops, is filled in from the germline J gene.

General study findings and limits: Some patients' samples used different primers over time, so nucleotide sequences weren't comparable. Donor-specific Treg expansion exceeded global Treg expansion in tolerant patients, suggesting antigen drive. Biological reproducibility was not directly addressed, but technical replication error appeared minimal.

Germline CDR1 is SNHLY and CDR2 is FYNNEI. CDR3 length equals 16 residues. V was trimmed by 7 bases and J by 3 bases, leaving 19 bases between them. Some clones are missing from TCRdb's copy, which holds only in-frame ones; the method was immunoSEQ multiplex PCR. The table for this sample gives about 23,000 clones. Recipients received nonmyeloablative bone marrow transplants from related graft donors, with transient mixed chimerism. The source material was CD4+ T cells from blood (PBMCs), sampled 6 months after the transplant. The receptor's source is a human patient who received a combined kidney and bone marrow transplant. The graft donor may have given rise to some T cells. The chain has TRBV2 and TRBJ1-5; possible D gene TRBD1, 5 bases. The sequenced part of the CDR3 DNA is TGTGCCAGCAAAAGCGGGACGGCAATAGTCAATCAGCCC. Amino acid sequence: CASKSGTAIVNQP. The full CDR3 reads CASKSGTAIVNQPQHF.